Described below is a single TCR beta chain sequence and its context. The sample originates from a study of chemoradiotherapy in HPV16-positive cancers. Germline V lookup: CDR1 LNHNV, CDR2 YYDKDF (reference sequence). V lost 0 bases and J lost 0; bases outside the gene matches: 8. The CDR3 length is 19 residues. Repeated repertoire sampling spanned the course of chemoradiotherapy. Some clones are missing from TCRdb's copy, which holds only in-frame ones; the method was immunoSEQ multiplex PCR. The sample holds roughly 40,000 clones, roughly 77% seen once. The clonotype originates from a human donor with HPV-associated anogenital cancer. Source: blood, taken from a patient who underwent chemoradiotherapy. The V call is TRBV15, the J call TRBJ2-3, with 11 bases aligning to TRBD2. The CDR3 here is CATSRELAGAYGSTDTQYF. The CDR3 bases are TGTGCCACCAGCAGAGAACTAGCGGGGGCCTATGGGAGCACAGATACGCAGTATTTT.